The clone carrying this T cell receptor (beta chain) occurred many times. The entry originates in a study of T cells after yellow fever vaccination. In TCRdb, the 5' RACE reads were re-called with MiXCR into one record per CDR3 protein. The sample consists of approximately 600,000 distinct CDR3 sequences, 9% to 15% of them appearing once. This sequence was found in a young man who received the YFV17D yellow fever vaccine. The sample consisted of PBMCs, taken on the day of the yellow fever booster vaccination.

Here the CDR3 DNA reads TGTGCCAGCAGCTTAGGTGGGACTGTCAATGAGCAGTTCTTC. Amino acid sequence: CASSLGGTVNEQFF. J is TRBJ2-1 and V is TRBV13; tentatively, D is TRBD2 (6 bases). V lost 0 bases and J 6 bases, leaving 9 bases between the germline ends. Germline values: CDR1 PRHDT, CDR2 FYEKMQ (reference sequence). The CDR3 covers 14 residues.